Each of the 28 T cell receptor beta chains below was sequenced from the same sample in a study of shared clonotypes between healthy human individuals. Profiled with immunoSEQ multiplex PCR; TCRdb holds only in-frame clones, not every one. There are about 1.5 million clones in the sample; 95% to 99% occur only once, and roughly 0.4% lies in the top ten. Source material: naive CD4+ T cells sorted from blood. Noted subset: CD45RA+ positively selected. Source of these receptors: a man aged 30-40 years in good health.

To note about this clone: The same CDR3 is also encoded by other DNA sequences in this sample. V and J are TRBV5-1 and TRBJ2-7; D is tentatively TRBD1 or TRBD2 (5 bases each). Germline CDR1 is SGHRS and CDR2 is YFSETQ. CDR3 size: 13 residues. V lost 2 bases and J lost 0, with 6 bases in between. CDR3 DNA: TGCGCCAGCAGCTTCGGGACCTCCTACGAGCAGTACTTC. Protein: CASSFGTSYEQYF.

This clone showed up just once. The rearrangement joins TRBV19 to TRBJ1-3; no reliable D call. The CDR3 loop spans 14 amino acids. V shed 3 bases and J shed 3 bases, with 9 bases lying between them. Germline CDR1 reads LNHDA; CDR2 reads SQIVND (reference sequence). The CDR3 DNA sequence: TGTGCCAGTAGTATTGGAAGGGTTGGAAACACCATATATTTT. It is translated as CASSIGRVGNTIYF.

The CDR3 DNA is TGTGCCAGCTCACCAAGGAAGGTAGCGAACACCGGGGAGCTGTTTTTT. Translated, it gives CASSPRKVANTGELFF. The chain uses TRBV18 and TRBJ2-2; D ambiguous. The CDR3 extends over 16 amino acids. Germline CDR1 KGHSH, CDR2 LQKENI. V dropped 2 bases and J dropped 0 bases, with 10 bases sitting between them. Supplemented by reference TRBV18 and TRBJ2-2, the full variable domain reads NAGVMQNPRHLVRRRGQEARLRCSPMKGHSHVYWYRQLPEEGLKFMVYLQKENIIDESGMPKERFSAEFPKEGPSILRIQQVVRGDSAAYFCASSPRKVANTGELFFGEGSRLTVL.

The chain couples TRBV28 to TRBJ2-5; TRBD1 is a possible D gene (5 bases). V was pared by 5 bases and J by 5 bases, with 18 bases between. The CDR3 runs to 15 residues. The germline CDR1 and CDR2 sequences are MDHEN and SYDVKM. The DNA for the CDR3 is TGTGCCAGCAGTCCCGGTAGCAGGGATCAGGAGACCCAGTACTTC. Protein: CASSPGSRDQETQYF.

This CDR3 is CASSSRVQVYNEQFF. The CDR3 DNA reads TGTGCCAGCAGCTCGAGGGTACAGGTATACAATGAGCAGTTCTTC. The rearrangement uses TRBV5-5 and TRBJ2-1; perhaps D is TRBD1 or TRBD2 (5 bases each). Germline CDR1 SGHKS, CDR2 YYEKEE (reference sequence). V lost 3 bases and J 4 bases, leaving 14 bases between the germline ends. The CDR3 is made up of 15 amino acids.

The V and J genes are TRBV27 and TRBJ1-4, with TRBD1 as a possible D gene (6 bases). Trimming removed 6 bases from V and 8 bases from J, with 16 bases in between. Germline values: CDR1 MNHEY, CDR2 SMNVEV (reference sequence). The CDR3 spans 14 residues. For the CDR3, the DNA is TGTGCCAGCAGCCCAAACGGGACACTAGAAAAACTGTTTTTT. Its protein is CASSPNGTLEKLFF.

The chain joins TRBV27 to TRBJ1-2, with no clear D. V gave up 6 bases and J gave up 0 bases, with 14 bases separating them. CDR1 is MNHEY and CDR2 is SMNVEV in the germline V gene (reference sequence). There are 15 residues in the CDR3. CDR3 sequence: CASSLRASTNYGYTF. Here the CDR3 DNA reads TGTGCCAGCAGCCTTCGAGCGTCAACTAACTATGGCTACACCTTC.

V gene TRBV2 combines with J gene TRBJ2-1; TRBD2 agrees at 7 bases. This CDR3 contains 14 residues. V trimming: 7 bases; J trimming: 4 bases; junction bases outside the gene matches: 7. Per the germline V gene, CDR1 is SNHLY and CDR2 is FYNNEI. The CDR3 spells CASKWREGYNEQFF. The CDR3, as DNA: TGTGCCAGCAAATGGAGGGAGGGGTACAATGAGCAGTTCTTC.

The chain uses TRBV27 and TRBJ2-5; tentatively, D is TRBD2 (5 bases). Germline assignment: CDR1 MNHEY and CDR2 SMNVEV (reference sequence). V lost 7 bases and J 2 bases, leaving 11 bases between the germline ends. CDR3 length: 13 amino acids. CDR3 in amino acids: CASKSGLQETQYF. DNA for the CDR3: TGTGCCAGCAAGTCGGGGTTGCAAGAGACCCAGTACTTC.

The chain links TRBV29-1 to TRBJ2-1; D possibly uses TRBD1 or TRBD2 (5 bases each). From germline, CDR1 is SQVTM and CDR2 ANQGSEA. The V end lost 7 bases, the J end lost 0 bases, and 10 bases lay between the germline ends. The CDR3 consists of 13 residues. As DNA, the CDR3 is TGCAGCGGCGAGGGGAGCTCCTACAATGAGCAGTTCTTC. Translating it yields CSGEGSSYNEQFF.

The chain uses TRBV27 and TRBJ2-3, with TRBD1 matching 11 bases. The CDR3 is made up of 15 amino acids. The V gene's germline CDR1 is MNHEY and CDR2 SMNVEV (reference sequence). The V gene end was trimmed by 6 bases and the J gene end by 3 bases; junction bases not matched to a gene: 5. CDR3 sequence reads: CASSRDRGKTDTQYF. In nucleotides, the CDR3 is TGTGCCAGCAGCAGGGACAGGGGGAAGACAGATACGCAGTATTTT.

The chain joins TRBV11-3 to TRBJ2-2; no clear D. V lost 3 bases to trimming and J lost 7 bases, with 6 bases between them. This CDR3 is 12 amino acids long. CDR1 and CDR2 from the germline V gene are SGHNT and YENEEA. The CDR3 spells CASSLDRGELFF. CDR3 sequence (DNA): TGTGCCAGCAGCTTGGACCGCGGGGAGCTGTTTTTT.

The chain has TRBV6-4 and TRBJ2-2; 7 bases map to TRBD2. The CDR3 sequence is 16 residues long. Germline values: CDR1 MRHNA, CDR2 SNTAGT. V was clipped by 11 bases and J by 7 bases; unmatched bases: 19. The CDR3 nucleotides read TGTGCCCGATTACAAGTCGGACGGGAGGCAAGCGGGGAGCTGTTTTTT. Encoded protein: CARLQVGREASGELFF.

The chain is built from TRBV18 and TRBJ2-2; D unclear. Looked up from germline, CDR1 is KGHSH and CDR2 is LQKENI. V lost 4 bases, J lost 2 bases, and 8 bases lay in between. The CDR3 runs 14 residues. CDR3 sequence (DNA): TGTGCCAGCTCACAATTGGTTAACACCGGGGAGCTGTTTTTT. Translated, it gives CASSQLVNTGELFF.

The CDR3 spells CASSPPGQDYNEQFF. The CDR3 DNA reads as TGTGCCAGCTCACCACCGGGACAGGACTACAATGAGCAGTTCTTC. This chain connects TRBV18 to TRBJ2-1; 8 bases line up with TRBD1. Germline V gene lookup returns CDR1 KGHSH and CDR2 LQKENI. V lost 0 bases, J lost 3 bases, and 1 base stayed unmatched. The CDR3 loop spans 15 amino acids.

The rearrangement uses TRBV19 and TRBJ1-2; a possible D gene is TRBD1 (5 bases). The V end lost 3 bases, the J end lost 2 bases, and 16 bases lay between the germline ends. In germline, CDR1 is LNHDA, CDR2 SQIVND (reference sequence). This CDR3 has 16 amino acids. The CDR3 region has the DNA TGTGCCAGTAGTATCTTTCTCAGGGAAGCCAACTATGGCTACACCTTC. This sequence encodes CASSIFLREANYGYTF.

V gene TRBV4-1 combines with J gene TRBJ2-7; D might be TRBD1 (6 bases). V gave up 0 bases and J gave up 0 bases, with 12 bases separating them. This CDR3 contains 16 residues. Germline loops: CDR1 MGHRA, CDR2 YSYEKL. CDR3 bases: TGCGCCAGCAGCCAAGAGGACAGTTTAAGCTCCTACGAGCAGTACTTC. This gives the protein CASSQEDSLSSYEQYF.

The genes are TRBV28 and TRBJ1-2, with D possibly being TRBD1 (5 bases). Germline V gene data show CDR1 as MDHEN and CDR2 as SYDVKM. The CDR3 length is 14 residues. V lost 2 bases to trimming and J lost 5 bases, with 12 bases between them. CDR3 protein: CASSLARAEYGYTF. As DNA, the CDR3 is TGTGCCAGCAGTTTAGCCAGGGCCGAGTATGGCTACACCTTC.

Comment on this clone: Other DNA variants within this sample encode the same CDR3. The chain carries TRBV27 and TRBJ1-5, with 10 bases identical to TRBD1. J was trimmed by 6 bases and V by 3 bases; bases with no gene match: 2. The CDR3 runs 14 residues. Looked up from germline, CDR1 is MNHEY and CDR2 is SMNVEV (reference sequence). CDR3 region: CASSLDRGSQPQHF. The CDR3 DNA reads as TGTGCCAGCAGTTTGGACAGGGGGTCTCAGCCCCAGCATTTT.

CDR3 coding DNA: TGTGCCAGCTCAGGGACCGGGGCGACAAATGAGCAGTTCTTC. This sequence encodes CASSGTGATNEQFF. The rearrangement links TRBV18 to TRBJ2-1, with D possibly called TRBD1 or TRBD2 (5 bases each). The germline V gene encodes CDR1 KGHSH and CDR2 LQKENI. Trimming removed 5 bases from V and 7 bases from J, with 15 bases in between. This CDR3 region has 14 residues. Complete variable domain (other parts from reference TRBV18 and TRBJ2-1): NAGVMQNPRHLVRRRGQEARLRCSPMKGHSHVYWYRQLPEEGLKFMVYLQKENIIDESGMPKERFSAEFPKEGPSILRIQQVVRGDSAAYFCASSGTGATNEQFFGPGTRLTVL.

The CDR3 nucleotides are TGTGCCAGTAGTATGGTGGCGGGAGGGGAGCAGTTCTTC. It is translated as CASSMVAGGEQFF. V and J are TRBV19 and TRBJ2-1; 9 bases are a match to TRBD2. The length of the CDR3 is 13 residues. Germline V lookup: CDR1 LNHDA, CDR2 SQIVND (reference sequence). The junction had 4 bases not matched to a gene; V was cut back by 3 bases and J by 10 bases.

The V call is TRBV7-9, the J call TRBJ2-5; D unclear. V was cut by 3 bases and J by 0 bases, with 8 bases left in between. The CDR3 contains 14 residues. Germline loops: CDR1 SEHNR, CDR2 FQNEAQ (reference sequence). The CDR3 spells CASSFWSDQETQYF. CDR3 DNA sequence: TGTGCCAGCAGCTTCTGGTCGGACCAAGAGACCCAGTACTTC.

The chain links TRBV6-5 to TRBJ2-3; 9 bases agree with TRBD2. Germline loops: CDR1 MNHEY, CDR2 SVGAGI. The junction had 4 bases not matched to a gene; V was cut back by 2 bases and J by 1 base. This CDR3 region has 16 residues. As DNA, the CDR3 is TGTGCCAGCAGTTACCTGGCGGGAGGGCGCACAGATACGCAGTATTTT. Translated: CASSYLAGGRTDTQYF.

The gene calls are TRBV7-6 and TRBJ1-1, with TRBD1 matching 7 bases. The CDR3 loop spans 14 amino acids. Germline V CDR1 and CDR2: SGHVS, FNYEAQ. J gave up 3 bases and V 5 bases, and 6 bases lay outside the gene matches. As DNA, the CDR3 is TGTGCCAGCAGCACGCCGGGACAGCACACTGAAGCTTTCTTT. Amino acids: CASSTPGQHTEAFF. Using reference TRBV7-6 and TRBJ1-1 for the parts outside the CDR3, the full variable domain is GAGVSQSPRYKVTKRGQDVALRCDPISGHVSLYWYRQALGQGPEFLTYFNYEAQQDKSGLPNDRFSAERPEGSISTLTIQRTEQRDSAMYRCASSTPGQHTEAFFGQGTRLTVV.

The chain combines TRBV6-5 with TRBJ1-5; D might be TRBD1 (5 bases). Germline CDR1 reads MNHEY; CDR2 reads SVGAGI. Between the trimmed V and J ends, which lost 0 bases and 5 bases, there was a span of 11 bases. CDR3 length equals 15 residues. The DNA for the CDR3 is TGTGCCAGCAGTTACTCGGCAGGGCCCCATCAGCCCCAGCATTTT. Protein product: CASSYSAGPHQPQHF.

This chain joins TRBV5-1 and TRBJ2-7; tentative D call: TRBD2 (5 bases). Germline CDR1 and CDR2: SGHRS and YFSETQ. CDR3 size: 15 residues. V lost 0 bases to trimming and J lost 7 bases, with 17 bases between them. The CDR3 loop is CASSLGTGQRGEQYF. CDR3 coding DNA: TGCGCCAGCAGCTTGGGTACGGGCCAGAGAGGGGAGCAGTACTTC.

J is TRBJ2-7 and V is TRBV4-2; 9 bases are a match to TRBD2. Losses at the gene ends were 2 bases for V and 6 bases for J; bases not matched to a gene: 5. CDR1 is LGHNA and CDR2 is YNFKEQ in the germline V gene. The CDR3 is made up of 14 amino acids. The CDR3 reads CASSQFSGRSEQYF. The DNA for the CDR3 is TGTGCCAGCAGCCAATTTAGCGGGAGATCCGAGCAGTACTTC.

The gene calls are TRBV6-4 and TRBJ2-1; 11 nucleotides agree with TRBD2. CDR1 is MRHNA and CDR2 is SNTAGT in the germline V gene. Trimming took 8 bases from V and 0 from J; bases not matched to a gene: 6. The CDR3 spans 16 residues. The CDR3 DNA is TGTGCCAGCCCGGGACTAGCGGAAAGCTCCTACAATGAGCAGTTCTTC. It encodes CASPGLAESSYNEQFF.